This note documents a single T cell receptor beta chain sequence. It has no known antigen specificity. The sample holds no much larger clone one base away, and base qualities are not on file. The data originate from a study of control samples from healthy donors and cancer patients (dated by TCRdb to about 2020). The CDR3, cysteine through phenylalanine, is 16 amino acids long. Only the CDR3 DNA is retained, 48 bases long and in frame from the first base. Clipping removes 0 bases from V and 0 bases from J, with 2 as the unmatched junction base count. CDR1 and CDR2 (SEHNR, FQNEAQ) derive from the germline V gene (reference sequence). The library relied on the immunoSEQ multiplex PCR assay. TCRdb obtained this table from immuneACCESS and retained in-frame rearrangements with V and J assigned. These tables miss some clones; where compared with another copy, unresolved V genes account for less than half of the shortfall, and the remainder is unexplained. The sample table shows roughly 150,000 clones, and about 93% are seen once. The ten biggest clones cover about 2.4% of the sample.

The sample consisted of blood. This sequence originates from a man aged 50 or older in good health. The chain employs TRBV7-9 and TRBJ1-2; 9 bases in the middle match TRBD1. CDR3 loop: CASSLAGTGTNYGYTF. The DNA reads as follows: TGTGCCAGCAGCTTAGCGGGGACAGGGACTAACTATGGCTACACCTTC.